The 21 T cell receptor beta chains reported below all come from one sample, sequenced in a study of OX40 agonist ivuxolimab in advanced cancers. TCRdb's copy holds only in-frame clones and misses some; the assay was immunoSEQ multiplex PCR. This sample yields 20,000 to 25,000 clones, of which roughly 90% are seen a single time; 25% to 35% belongs to the top ten. This sample comprised CD4+ or CD8+ T cells sorted from blood, obtained in a trial of the OX40 agonist ivuxolimab. These receptors originate from an adult with an advanced solid tumor such as melanoma, head and neck, liver or kidney cancer.

V and J are TRBV7-9 and TRBJ1-6; D uncertain. Trimming removed 1 base from V and 13 bases from J, with 11 bases in between. Per the germline V gene, CDR1 is SEHNR and CDR2 is FQNEAQ (reference sequence). The CDR3 loop spans 13 amino acids. CDR3 in DNA: TGTGCCAGCAGCTTAGTTCACGAGGCGCCCCTCCACTTT. The encoded protein is CASSLVHEAPLHF.

In nucleotides, the CDR3 is TGTGCCAGCAGTTATTCGTGGGGCCGCAGGACCACTGAAGCTTTCTTT. It yields the protein CASSYSWGRRTTEAFF. The gene calls are TRBV6-5 and TRBJ1-1; maybe TRBD1 (5 bases). V shed 3 bases and J shed 4 bases, with 18 bases lying between them. The length of the CDR3 is 16 residues. In germline, CDR1 is MNHEY, CDR2 SVGAGI.

V usage is TRBV15 and J usage is TRBJ2-3, with 8 bases that match TRBD2. This CDR3 is built from 17 residues. V was pared by 5 bases and J by 2 bases, with 12 bases of the junction left unmatched. Looked up from germline, CDR1 is LNHNV and CDR2 is YYDKDF (reference sequence). CDR3 DNA: TGTGCCACCAGCTCTTTTTACGGCGGGGGGTTCACAGATACGCAGTATTTT. Protein sequence: CATSSFYGGGFTDTQYF.

V gene TRBV2 combines with J gene TRBJ1-5; D unclear. The germline V and J ends were trimmed by 4 bases and 3 bases, with 7 bases remaining between them. This CDR3 comprises 13 residues. Germline V CDR1 and CDR2: SNHLY, FYNNEI. CDR3 protein: CASSVWANQPQHF. The CDR3 DNA is TGTGCCAGCAGTGTCTGGGCCAATCAGCCCCAGCATTTT.

The rearrangement joins TRBV10-3 to TRBJ2-3; 10 positions agree with TRBD2. Germline V gene data show CDR1 as ENHRY and CDR2 as SYGVKD. The CDR3 has 15 amino acids. Germline trimming cut 4 bases from V and 6 bases from J; bases unmatched to any gene: 7. The CDR3 loop is CAISASGTSDDTQYF. CDR3 DNA: TGTGCCATCAGTGCTTCCGGGACTAGCGACGATACGCAGTATTTT.

The rearrangement joins TRBV19 to TRBJ1-1; 7 bases map to TRBD1. From germline, CDR1 is LNHDA and CDR2 SQIVND (reference sequence). CDR3 length: 12 amino acids. J lost 8 bases, V lost 2 bases, and 2 bases had no gene match. The CDR3 nucleotides read TGTGCCAGTAGTATAAGGGACAGAGAAGCTTTCTTT. This gives the protein CASSIRDREAFF.

The chain employs TRBV18 and TRBJ2-2; tentatively, D is TRBD1 (5 bases). CDR3 length equals 12 residues. The germline V and J ends were trimmed by 5 bases and 7 bases, with 8 bases remaining between them. Germline V gene lookup returns CDR1 KGHSH and CDR2 LQKENI. The CDR3 sequence: CASSGAIGELFF. The CDR3 nucleotides read TGTGCCAGCTCAGGGGCCATCGGGGAGCTGTTTTTT.

The rearrangement uses TRBV5-4 and TRBJ2-3; unclear D gene. Between the trimmed V and J ends, which lost 1 base and 4 bases, there was a span of 10 bases. Germline V lookup: CDR1 SGHNT, CDR2 YYREEE (reference sequence). The CDR3 is made up of 14 amino acids. As DNA, the CDR3 is TGTGCCAGCAGCTTGTCGAGTCCCCCAGATACGCAGTATTTT. Its translation is CASSLSSPPDTQYF.

The chain recombines TRBV13 with TRBJ2-5, with a weak D call TRBD1 (5 bases). Deletions cut 3 bases from V and 4 bases from J, with 18 bases between. Germline V CDR1 and CDR2: PRHDT, FYEKMQ (reference sequence). CDR3 size: 16 residues. CDR3 DNA sequence: TGTGCCAGCAGCTTGCATGCAGGGAATGTGGGAGAGACCCAGTACTTC. Translated, it gives CASSLHAGNVGETQYF.

The V call is TRBV7-6, the J call TRBJ2-3; 8 bases line up with TRBD2. J gave up 5 bases and V 1 base, and 20 bases lay outside the gene matches. CDR1 is SGHVS, CDR2 FNYEAQ, per germline. The CDR3 extends over 20 amino acids. In nucleotides, the CDR3 is TGTGCCAGCAGCTTAGAGCCCCCTACCATGTTAGCGGGGCCCCGAGATACGCAGTATTTT. It yields the protein CASSLEPPTMLAGPRDTQYF.

The V call is TRBV28, the J call TRBJ2-7; D is undetermined. This CDR3 spans 18 amino acids. Germline CDR1 is MDHEN and CDR2 is SYDVKM. V was trimmed by 1 base and J by 0 bases, leaving 19 bases between them. CDR3: CASSLYPSGPRSSYEQYF. In DNA form, the CDR3 reads TGTGCCAGCAGTTTATACCCCTCAGGACCGCGAAGCTCCTACGAGCAGTACTTC.

The chain joins TRBV27 to TRBJ2-2; tentative D call: TRBD2 (6 bases). Trimming cost V 9 bases and J 8 bases, with 13 bases left between them. CDR1 is MNHEY, CDR2 SMNVEV, per germline (reference sequence). The CDR3 has 12 amino acids. The CDR3 here is CARRLVAGELFF. Here the CDR3 DNA reads TGTGCCAGACGACTAGTCGCGGGGGAGCTGTTTTTT.

V usage is TRBV18 and J usage is TRBJ2-3, with TRBD1 as a possible D gene (6 bases). CDR1 is KGHSH and CDR2 is LQKENI in the germline V gene. The CDR3 has 12 residues. The V end was cut by 8 bases, the J end by 3 bases, with 9 bases between. The DNA of the CDR3 is TGTGCCAGCCGACAGGAGACAGATACGCAGTATTTT. It specifies CASRQETDTQYF.

On this clone: The germline gene is not matched at one end of the junction; a read error may be the cause. This rearrangement joins TRBV30 to TRBJ2-5, with 8 bases matching TRBD2. The CDR3 spans 13 residues. Germline values: CDR1 GTSNPN, CDR2 SVGIG (reference sequence). As DNA, the CDR3 is TGTGCCTGGAGCGGACTAGCCCAAGAGTCCCAGTACTTC. Translated: CAWSGLAQESQYF.

This clone was seen only a few times. The chain combines TRBV7-5 with TRBJ1-5. TRBV7-5 has pseudogene status. This CDR3 is 11 amino acids long. For the CDR3, the DNA is TGTGCCAGAAGCACCGATTGGCCCCAGCATTTT. It translates to CARSTDWPQHF.

V and J are TRBV19 and TRBJ1-1; D perhaps matches TRBD1 (5 bases). The CDR3 spans 14 residues. V shed 7 bases and J shed 1 base, with 13 bases lying between them. Germline CDR1 reads LNHDA; CDR2 reads SQIVND (reference sequence). The CDR3 region is CASMWGAGNTEAFF. The CDR3 nucleotides read TGTGCCAGTATGTGGGGCGCGGGGAACACTGAAGCTTTCTTT.

This clone was recorded a few times. The V gene is TRBV30, the J gene TRBJ2-7, with D perhaps TRBD1 (6 bases). The germline V gene has CDR1 GTSNPN and CDR2 SVGIG (reference sequence). The CDR3 is 13 amino acids. V was shortened by 2 bases and J by 6 bases, with 14 bases between the two germline ends. CDR3 nucleotides: TGTGCCTGGAGTTCCTCGCACAGGGCCGAGCAGTACTTC. Protein product: CAWSSSHRAEQYF.

This clone came up a few times. The gene calls are TRBV6-5 and TRBJ1-5; TRBD1 is a possible D gene (5 bases). The CDR3 is 15 amino acids. Germline V gene sequence: CDR1 MNHEY, CDR2 SVGAGI. The V end was cut by 6 bases, the J end by 0 bases, with 12 bases between. The CDR3 reads CASRQGLYSNQPQHF. DNA for the CDR3: TGTGCCAGCAGGCAGGGACTCTATAGCAATCAGCCCCAGCATTTT.

The chain recombines TRBV7-2 with TRBJ1-2, with 8 bases aligning to TRBD1. Losses at the gene ends were 5 bases for V and 2 bases for J; bases not matched to a gene: 10. This CDR3 has 16 amino acids. The germline V gene has CDR1 SGHTA and CDR2 FQGNSA. This CDR3 is CASSALGRGPNYGYTF. The CDR3 DNA sequence: TGTGCCAGCAGCGCGCTGGGCAGGGGGCCCAACTATGGCTACACCTTC.

This chain joins TRBV6-1 and TRBJ1-3, with no clear D. The V gene's germline CDR1 is MNHNS and CDR2 SASEGT. V was trimmed by 5 bases and J by 0 bases, leaving 11 bases between them. The length of the CDR3 is 15 residues. Here the CDR3 DNA reads TGTGCCAGCAGTTTATTAGGCCCCTCTGGAAACACCATATATTTT. Amino acids: CASSLLGPSGNTIYF.

As regards this clone: Other DNA sequences in the sample encode the same CDR3. V usage is TRBV7-9 and J usage is TRBJ1-2; possible D gene TRBD1, 5 bases. The V end lost 2 bases, the J end lost 4 bases, and 17 bases lay between the germline ends. Looked up from germline, CDR1 is SEHNR and CDR2 is FQNEAQ (reference sequence). The CDR3 has 16 amino acids. The CDR3 coding sequence is TGTGCCAGCAGCTTAAACGGTGACAGAGGTCTCTATGGCTACACCTTC. Translation: CASSLNGDRGLYGYTF.